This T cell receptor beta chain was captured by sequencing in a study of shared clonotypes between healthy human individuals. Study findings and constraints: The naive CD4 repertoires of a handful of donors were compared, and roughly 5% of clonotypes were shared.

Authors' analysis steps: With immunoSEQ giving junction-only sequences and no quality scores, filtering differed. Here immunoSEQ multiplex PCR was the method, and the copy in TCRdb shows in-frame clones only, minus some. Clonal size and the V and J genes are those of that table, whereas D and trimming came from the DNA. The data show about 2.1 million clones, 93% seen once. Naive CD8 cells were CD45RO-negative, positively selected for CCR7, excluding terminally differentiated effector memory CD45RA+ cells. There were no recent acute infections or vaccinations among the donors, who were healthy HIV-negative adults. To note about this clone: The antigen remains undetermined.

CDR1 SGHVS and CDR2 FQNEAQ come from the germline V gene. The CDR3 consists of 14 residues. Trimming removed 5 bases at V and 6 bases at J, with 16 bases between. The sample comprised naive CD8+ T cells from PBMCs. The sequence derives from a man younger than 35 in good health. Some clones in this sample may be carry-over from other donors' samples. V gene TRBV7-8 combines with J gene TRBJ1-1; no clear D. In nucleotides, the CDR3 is TGTGCCAGCAGCCCTTTTTTTGACCTACCTGAAGCTTTCTTT. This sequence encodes CASSPFFDLPEAFF.